This TCR beta chain is drawn from a study of Tregs in tolerant kidney transplant recipients. For this clone: No antigen is known for it.

Only in-frame clones appear in the TCRdb table, and some are missing; sequencing was by immunoSEQ multiplex PCR. The repertoire holds 10,000 to 11,000 clones, with around nine tenths as singletons. The receptor was derived from a human patient who received a combined kidney and bone marrow transplant. The specimen comprised Tregs from blood cultured with allogeneic cells, sampled before the transplant.

Here the CDR3 reads CASLPLSPPNYGYTF. CDR3 DNA sequence: TGTGCCAGCCTTCCGCTGAGCCCCCCTAACTATGGCTACACCTTC. The chain couples TRBV6-6 to TRBJ1-2; D ambiguous. Germline loops: CDR1 MNHNY, CDR2 SVGAGI (reference sequence). Trimming removed 8 bases from V and 0 bases from J, with 16 bases in between. The CDR3 is made up of 15 amino acids.